This is a list of T cell receptor beta chains from one sample in a study of OX40 agonist ivuxolimab in advanced cancers. Assay used: immunoSEQ multiplex PCR; TCRdb lists only in-frame clones, some missing. This sample has around 100,000 clones, with about 96% found just once. The sequencing used CD4+ or CD8+ T cells sorted from blood, collected in a trial of the OX40 agonist ivuxolimab. Source of these receptors: an adult with an advanced solid tumor such as melanoma, head and neck, liver or kidney cancer. Both conserved end residues are part of each CDR3. Only part of the rows carry a size: once, few, many, or a class if the clone is expanded.

V: TRBV9; size: NA; length: 14; CDR3: CASSVGGSTGELFF
V: TRBV19; size: NA; length: 14; CDR3: CASSIVENYYGYTF
V: TRBV19; size: NA; length: 14; CDR3: CASSRQGFRDTQYF
V: TRBV6-5; size: NA; length: 14; CDR3: CASKPTTFGNTIYF
V: TRBV5-4; size: once; length: 13; CDR3: CAYQEGLSYEQYF
V: TRBV7-6; size: NA; length: 13; CDR3: CASSSGTGYEQYF
V: TRBV19; size: NA; length: 14; CDR3: CASTVTSGTGELFF
V: TRBV2; size: NA; length: 13; CDR3: CASSGPPEYGYTF
V: TRBV4-3; size: NA; length: 15; CDR3: CASSQEQGSTYGYTF
V: TRBV4-2; size: NA; length: 12; CDR3: CASSQAINEQFF
V: TRBV9; size: once; length: 15; CDR3: CASSAAAGGPLKQYF
V: TRBV6-1; size: NA; length: 13; CDR3: CASSEARGIGYTF
V: TRBV9; size: NA; length: 15; CDR3: CASSVGPSGADTQYF
V: TRBV7-9; size: NA; length: 14; CDR3: CASNAQGGYTEAFF
V: TRBV12-5; size: NA; length: 15; CDR3: CASGNSGSTYNEQFF
V: TRBV7-2; size: NA; length: 13; CDR3: CASSNRGDYEQFF
V: TRBV6-6; size: NA; length: 14; CDR3: CASSYRDSYYEQYF
V: TRBV11-2; size: NA; length: 15; CDR3: CASSLGGGYTDTQYF
V: TRBV27; size: NA; length: 18; CDR3: CASSRLGAGVSSNQPQHF
V: TRBV19; size: NA; length: 11; CDR3: CASHQAGEAFF
V: TRBV27; size: once; length: 15; CDR3: CASSLFDGFYNEQFF
V: TRBV4-1; size: NA; length: 15; CDR3: CASSQDTGGSYEQYF
V: TRBV29-1; size: NA; length: 11; CDR3: CSVHGGETQYF
V: TRBV4-3; size: NA; length: 11; CDR3: CASSQETEAFF
V: TRBV5-1; size: few; length: 12; CDR3: CASSLTGTEAFF